This T cell receptor beta chain came from a study of OX40 agonist ivuxolimab in advanced cancers. The repertoire was sequenced with immunoSEQ multiplex PCR; TCRdb's copy has only in-frame clones and lacks some. This table holds fewer than 95,000 clones, 85% to 90% found once. Trimming cost V 3 bases and J 2 bases, with 7 bases left between them. This CDR3 has 14 amino acids. Germline V lookup: CDR1 MGHRA, CDR2 YSYEKL. Sequenced here: CD4+ or CD8+ T cells sorted from blood, sampled in a trial of the OX40 agonist ivuxolimab. J is TRBJ2-2 and V is TRBV4-1; D remains unclear. The TCR sequence derives from an adult with an advanced solid tumor such as melanoma, head and neck, liver or kidney cancer. CDR3 DNA sequence: TGCGCCAGCAGCCAGGGGATTAACACCGGGGAGCTGTTTTTT. This translates into CASSQGINTGELFF.